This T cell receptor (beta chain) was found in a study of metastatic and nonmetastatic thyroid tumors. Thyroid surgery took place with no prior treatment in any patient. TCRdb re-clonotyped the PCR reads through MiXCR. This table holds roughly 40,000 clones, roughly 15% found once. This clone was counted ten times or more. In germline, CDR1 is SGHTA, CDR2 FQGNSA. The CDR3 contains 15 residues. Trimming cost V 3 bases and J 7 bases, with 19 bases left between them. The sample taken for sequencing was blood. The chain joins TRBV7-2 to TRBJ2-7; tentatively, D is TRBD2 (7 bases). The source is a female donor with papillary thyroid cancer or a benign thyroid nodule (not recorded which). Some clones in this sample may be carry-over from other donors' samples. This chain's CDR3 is CASSFRGWGLLEQYF. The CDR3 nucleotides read TGTGCCAGCAGCTTTAGGGGGTGGGGACTACTGGAGCAGTACTTC. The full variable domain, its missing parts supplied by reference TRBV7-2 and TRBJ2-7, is GAGVSQSPSNKVTEKGKDVELRCDPISGHTALYWYRQSLGQGLEFLIYFQGNSAPDKSGLPSDRFSAERTGGSVSTLTIQRTQQEDSAVYLCASSFRGWGLLEQYFGPGTRLTVT.